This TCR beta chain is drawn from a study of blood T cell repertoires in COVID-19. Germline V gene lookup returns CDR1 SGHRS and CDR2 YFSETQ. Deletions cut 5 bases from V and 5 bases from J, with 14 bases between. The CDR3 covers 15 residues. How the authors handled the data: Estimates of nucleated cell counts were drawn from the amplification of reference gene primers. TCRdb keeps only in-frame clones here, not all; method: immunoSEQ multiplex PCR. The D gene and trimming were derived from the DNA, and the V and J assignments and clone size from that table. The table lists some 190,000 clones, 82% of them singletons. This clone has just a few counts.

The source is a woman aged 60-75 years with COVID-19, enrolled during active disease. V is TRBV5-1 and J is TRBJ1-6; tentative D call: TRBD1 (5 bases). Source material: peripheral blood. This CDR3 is CASRLAGPDNSPLHF. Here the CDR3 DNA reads TGCGCCAGCAGGCTCGCAGGGCCTGATAATTCACCCCTCCACTTT.